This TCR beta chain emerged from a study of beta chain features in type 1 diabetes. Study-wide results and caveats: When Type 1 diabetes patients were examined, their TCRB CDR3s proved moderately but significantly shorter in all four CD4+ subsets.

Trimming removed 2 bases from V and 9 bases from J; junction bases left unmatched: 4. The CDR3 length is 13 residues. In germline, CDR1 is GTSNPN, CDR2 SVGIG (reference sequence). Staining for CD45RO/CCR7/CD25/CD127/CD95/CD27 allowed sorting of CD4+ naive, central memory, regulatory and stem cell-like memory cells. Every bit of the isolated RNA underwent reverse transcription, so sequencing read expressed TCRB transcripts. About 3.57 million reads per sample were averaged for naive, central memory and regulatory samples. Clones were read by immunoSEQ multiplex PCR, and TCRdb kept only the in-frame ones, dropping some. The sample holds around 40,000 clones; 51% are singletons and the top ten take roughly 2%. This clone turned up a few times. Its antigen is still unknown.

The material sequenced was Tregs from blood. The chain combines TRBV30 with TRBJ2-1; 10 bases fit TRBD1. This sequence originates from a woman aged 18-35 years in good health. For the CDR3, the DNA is TGTGCCTGGAGTCGGACAGGGGGGACTGAGCAGTTCTTC. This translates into CAWSRTGGTEQFF. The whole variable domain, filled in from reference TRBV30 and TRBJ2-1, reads SQTIHQWPATLVQPVGSPLSLECTVEGTSNPNLYWYRQAAGRGLQLLFYSVGIGQISSEVPQNLSASRPQDRQFILSSKKLLLSDSGFYLCAWSRTGGTEQFFGPGTRLTVL.